This TCR beta chain was documented in a study of a mutant IDH1 vaccine in newly diagnosed glioma (dated by TCRdb to about 2021). Background for the entire study: Patients were given eight vaccinations, in weeks 1, 3, 5, 7, 11, 15, 19 and 23, which matched visits V03 through V10. Vaccination started 4-6 weeks after radiotherapy alone, or was given together with temozolomide cycles in the groups whose treatment included chemotherapy. Of the approximately 35 treated patients, roughly 60% were male and 37.5% were female, and the mean age was approximately 40 years. Prior to enrollment, standard therapy consisting of radiotherapy alone, temozolomide alone, or radiochemotherapy with temozolomide had been administered to patients, with the combination being received by most patients. Peripheral blood was drawn at six visits: V03 (baseline), V05, V07, V10, V12 and V13. For exploratory analyses, around 26 treated patients had longitudinal TCRB deep sequencing done wherever samples were available. Overall study outcomes, separate from this receptor: The authors stated that sample limitations prevented analyses of patient blood samples from being reproduced. Pseudoprogression appeared unrelated to alterations in the top peripheral T cell clonotypes detected by TCRB sequencing. Immune responses induced by the vaccine were seen in over 90% of patients across multiple MHC alleles. Selection of PBMC samples for TCRB deep sequencing was based on availability.

The cysteine opens and the phenylalanine closes a CDR3 of 15 amino acids. The entry retains the CDR3 DNA only, 45 bases that are in frame from base 1. Between the V and J ends, shortened by 4 bases and 6 bases respectively, the junction contains 17 bases. The CDR1 and CDR2 encoded by the germline V gene (reference sequence) are LNHDA and SQIVND. The method was the immunoSEQ multiplex PCR assay. Rearranged TCR beta chain sequences were amplified with the hsTCRB Kit following the manufacturer's protocol. Sequencing of TCRB libraries was carried out on an Illumina MiSeq. On the authors' methods: Demultiplexing, trimming and gene mapping were performed with the kit vendor's proprietary platform. The source is immuneACCESS, and TCRdb retained only in-frame sequences with V and J called. Part of the clones is not carried over; for the studies checked, unresolved V genes explain less than half of this, and the remainder is unexplained. D and trimming were read from the DNA, whereas the V and J calls and clone size are those reported in that table. The sample table contains 60,000 or so clones; only one count was recorded for about nine tenths of them. Together, the top ten hold 1.5% to 2.5% of the sample.

Sample time point, as interpreted from the label and publication: week 11, during vaccination. Every vaccine dose consisted of 300 ug of a 20-mer mutant IDH1 peptide in Montanide, administered subcutaneously together with topical imiquimod. Newly diagnosed WHO grade 3 or 4 IDH1-mutant astrocytomas showing loss of nuclear ATRX were present in the donors. The samples were drawn from NOA16, a multicentre, single-arm, open-label phase I trial in Germany that tested a mutant IDH1 peptide vaccine in humans for the first time. Genomic DNA for TCRB sequencing was extracted from EDTA blood using the DNeasy Blood and Tissue Kit. About this clone: The target of this receptor is not known. No clone much larger than this one lies a single base away; base qualities are absent.

The material was PBMCs, obtained from a glioma patient whose treatment included an IDH1 peptide vaccine. The V and J segments used are TRBV19 and TRBJ2-3; the D gene is perhaps TRBD1 or TRBD2, as each covers 6 bases. The receptor was derived from a man aged 35 to 55 with glioma. The CDR3 reads as follows: CASSTRGLGGDTQYF. The sequenced DNA is TGTGCCAGTAGTACCCGGGGGCTAGGCGGGGATACGCAGTATTTT.